The sequence of this T cell receptor (beta chain) was determined in a study of blood T cell repertoires in COVID-19. Whole-study context: Acute and convalescent COVID-19 samples came from the United States, Italy and Spain.

The CDR3 spans 13 residues. The ends were cut back, 3 bases at V and 4 bases at J, with 9 bases in the middle. Germline V gene data show CDR1 as WNHNN and CDR2 as SYGVQD (reference sequence). The table came from immunoSEQ multiplex PCR; TCRdb's copy has only in-frame clones and leaves some out. This sample has about 190,000 clones, with around 85% found just once. The sample taken for sequencing was PBMCs or T cells enriched from blood (not recorded which). The TCR originated in a woman in her twenties or thirties who had recovered from COVID-19. This rearrangement joins TRBV10-1 to TRBJ1-2; perhaps TRBD1 as D (5 bases). CDR3 protein: CASSDSTVYGYTF. CDR3 in DNA: TGCGCCAGCAGTGATTCGACAGTCTATGGCTACACCTTC.